This TCR beta chain was sequenced during a study of human T cells and chemical hapten exposure. Of note for this clonotype: As yet, its antigen is unknown.

The CDR3 runs 15 residues. J was trimmed by 3 bases and V by 6 bases; bases with no gene match: 11. In germline, CDR1 is MDHEN, CDR2 SYDVKM. TCRdb re-called the RACE reads through MiXCR, storing one row per CDR3 protein. The sample gives around 120,000 distinct CDR3 sequences, approximately 13% of which show up once; roughly 2.8% is in the top ten. Study conclusions and caveats: Healthy people's immune response may differ from that of the donors, who had alopecia.

Noted time point: pre-sensitization, week 0. Treatment reported: therapeutic diphenylcyclopropenone sensitization with weekly scalp DPC. This chain joins TRBV28 and TRBJ2-7, with 7 bases fitting TRBD1. This clonotype was obtained from a woman under 30 with alopecia areata. Some clones in this sample may be carry-over from other donors' samples. The sequences come from whole blood, collected in connection with sensitization to the hapten diphenylcyclopropenone (DPC). CDR3 nucleotides: TGTGCCAGCAGGGGGACAGCGACGAGGGTCTACGAGCAGTACTTC. This sequence encodes CASRGTATRVYEQYF.